The 10 T cell receptor beta chains in this list originate from one sample, sequenced in a study of blood T cell repertoires in COVID-19. The repertoire was sequenced with immunoSEQ multiplex PCR; TCRdb's copy has only in-frame clones and lacks some. The sample contains roughly 310,000 clones, roughly 90% of which appear only once. Source material: PBMCs or T cells enriched from blood (not recorded which). These receptor sequences come from a man between 60 and 75 years old who had recovered from COVID-19.

The chain combines TRBV7-2 with TRBJ2-7, with 7 bases aligning to TRBD1. The CDR3 has 15 amino acids. The junction had 13 bases not matched to a gene; V was cut back by 5 bases and J by 6 bases. Germline CDR1 is SGHTA and CDR2 is FQGNSA. CDR3 nucleotide sequence: TGTGCCAGCAGCCTCGGGACAGTTCTATTCCGCGAGCAGTACTTC. Its translation: CASSLGTVLFREQYF.

The J gene is TRBJ2-6, the V gene TRBV5-4; D remains ambiguous. Trimming took 9 bases from V and 0 from J, leaving 7 bases between them. CDR3 length equals 13 residues. Per germline, CDR1 SGHNT and CDR2 YYREEE (reference sequence). This CDR3 reads CATQVSGANVLTF. The CDR3 nucleotides read TGTGCCACCCAGGTCTCTGGGGCCAACGTCCTGACTTTC.

J is TRBJ1-6 and V is TRBV27, with unresolved D. Per the germline V gene, CDR1 is MNHEY and CDR2 is SMNVEV (reference sequence). The length of the CDR3 is 13 residues. V was clipped by 6 bases and J by 7 bases, with 10 bases between them. The CDR3 sequence: CASSEQTNSPLHF. CDR3 DNA: TGTGCCAGCAGCGAGCAAACGAATTCACCCCTCCACTTT.

The gene calls are TRBV6-1 and TRBJ1-6; D remains unclear. Trimming removed 2 bases at V and 0 bases at J, with 8 bases between. The CDR3 loop spans 16 amino acids. CDR1 is MNHNS, CDR2 SASEGT, per germline. This CDR3 reads CASSESSPSYNSPLHF. CDR3 nucleotide sequence: TGTGCCAGCAGTGAATCTTCCCCCTCCTATAATTCACCCCTCCACTTT.

The genes are TRBV4-3 and TRBJ1-4; unclear D gene. Per the germline V gene, CDR1 is LGHNA and CDR2 is YSLEER. The ends were cut back, 0 bases at V and 3 bases at J, with 11 bases in the middle. This CDR3 spans 16 amino acids. This CDR3 reads CASSQERGRANEKLFF. CDR3 bases: TGCGCCAGCAGCCAAGAAAGAGGGCGGGCTAATGAAAAACTGTTTTTT.

The genes are TRBV7-2 and TRBJ2-7; D is unresolved. Trimming left V 2 bases short and J 2 bases short, with 7 bases between. This CDR3 contains 13 residues. Germline V lookup: CDR1 SGHTA, CDR2 FQGNSA. DNA for the CDR3: TGTGCCAGCAGCTTAAGACTCGCCTACGAGCAGTACTTC. This sequence encodes CASSLRLAYEQYF.

The V gene is TRBV5-1, the J gene TRBJ1-6, with a weak D call TRBD1 (6 bases). Trimming shortened V by 0 bases and J by 9 bases, and 13 bases separated the two germline ends. Germline V CDR1 and CDR2: SGHRS, YFSETQ. This CDR3 has 15 amino acids. The CDR3 DNA reads as TGCGCCAGCAGCTTGGGCCTGGACAGACTTTCACCCCTCCACTTT. As protein: CASSLGLDRLSPLHF.

The chain has TRBV4-2 and TRBJ1-2; tentative D call: TRBD1 (5 bases). Germline lookup yields CDR1 LGHNA and CDR2 YNFKEQ. Trimming took off 0 bases at V and 4 bases at J, with 12 bases between the two ends. This CDR3 spans 15 amino acids. In DNA, the CDR3 is TGTGCCAGCAGCCAAGATAAATCGGGGGGCTATGGCTACACCTTC. It is translated as CASSQDKSGGYGYTF.

The CDR3 is CASTLPGQENTEAFF. The CDR3 coding sequence is TGTGCCAGTACTCTACCTGGACAGGAGAACACTGAAGCTTTCTTT. J is TRBJ1-1 and V is TRBV19; 7 bases fit TRBD1. From germline, CDR1 is LNHDA and CDR2 SQIVND (reference sequence). The CDR3 runs 15 residues. V lost 7 bases, J lost 1 base, and 9 bases stayed unmatched.

This chain uses TRBV24-1 with TRBJ2-5, with D perhaps TRBD2 (6 bases). Between the trimmed V and J ends, which lost 6 bases and 5 bases, there was a span of 18 bases. The CDR3 consists of 15 residues. CDR1 is KGHDR and CDR2 is SFDVKD in the germline V gene. The CDR3 region is CATSISGLGLETQYF. The CDR3 coding sequence is TGTGCCACCAGTATCAGCGGGTTGGGCTTGGAGACCCAGTACTTC.